Listed here are 30 T cell receptor beta chains from one sample, sequenced in a study of T cell responses to AZD1222 COVID-19 vaccine (dated by TCRdb to the early 2020s). Libraries were built with the immunoSEQ multiplex PCR assay. The clones in this table, taken by TCRdb from immuneACCESS, are in-frame only. Not every clone is retained; where verified, under half of the shortfall comes from an unresolved V gene, and the cause of the rest is unknown. Recorded for this sample are approximately 140,000 clones; 85% to 95% of them occurred a single time. The ten largest account for over 0.85% of the sample. This sample's time point label indicates: baseline before first vaccination. What the treatment or condition label conveys for this sample: meningococcal conjugate vaccine given as trial control. This material consisted of peripheral blood, taken on day 0 of MenACWY control vaccination. These receptors came from an adult in good health.

This sequence joins TRBV7-3 and TRBJ2-1; 8 bases are shared with TRBD2. CDR3 length: 15 residues. J lost 3 bases, V lost 5 bases, and 6 bases had no gene match. CDR1 and CDR2 from the germline V gene are SGHTA and FQGTGA. The chain's CDR3 is CASSVRGTSYNEQFF. The CDR3 nucleotides are TGTGCCAGCAGCGTCCGCGGGACTAGCTACAATGAGCAGTTCTTC.

The chain employs TRBV19 and TRBJ1-5; D gene ambiguous. Germline V CDR1 and CDR2: LNHDA, SQIVND (reference sequence). The length of the CDR3 is 14 residues. V shed 1 base and J shed 7 bases, with 11 bases lying between them. As DNA, the CDR3 is TGTGCCAGTAGTATAGTTCCTTTAGTCCAGCCCCAGCATTTT. It translates to CASSIVPLVQPQHF.

V gene TRBV13 combines with J gene TRBJ1-2, with 9 bases identical to TRBD1. The germline V gene has CDR1 PRHDT and CDR2 FYEKMQ (reference sequence). There are 13 residues in the CDR3. J was trimmed by 7 bases and V by 6 bases; bases with no gene match: 6. CDR3 residues: CASREQGAVGYTF. The CDR3 nucleotides are TGTGCCAGCAGAGAACAGGGGGCGGTTGGCTACACCTTC.

The chain links TRBV5-1 to TRBJ1-2; D is unclear. This CDR3 is 14 amino acids long. The germline CDR1 and CDR2 sequences are SGHRS and YFSETQ. V lost 2 bases, J lost 0 bases, and 8 bases lay in between. The CDR3 sequence: CASSFRASNYGYTF. The CDR3 nucleotides are TGCGCCAGCAGCTTTAGAGCCTCTAACTATGGCTACACCTTC.

The V and J genes are TRBV28 and TRBJ2-5; TRBD1 is a possible D gene (5 bases). CDR1 and CDR2 from the germline V gene are MDHEN and SYDVKM. Trimming shortened V by 5 bases and J by 1 base, and 14 bases separated the two germline ends. The CDR3 is 15 amino acids. CDR3 nucleotide sequence: TGTGCCAGCAGTAAACGGCAGGGCAGCCAAGAGACCCAGTACTTC. It yields the protein CASSKRQGSQETQYF.

This chain links TRBV6-6 with TRBJ2-1; D uncertain. CDR3 length: 13 amino acids. Trimming pared 6 bases from V and 5 bases from J, leaving 11 bases between. The germline V gene has CDR1 MNHNY and CDR2 SVGAGI (reference sequence). The CDR3 nucleotides read TGTGCCAGCAGCCCCGGACGGCACAATGAGCAGTTCTTC. The encoded protein is CASSPGRHNEQFF.

The chain uses TRBV13 and TRBJ1-2, with D possibly TRBD1 on 6 matching bases. Trimming removed 5 bases at V and 1 base at J, with 17 bases between. Germline loops: CDR1 PRHDT, CDR2 FYEKMQ (reference sequence). The CDR3 runs 16 residues. In nucleotides, the CDR3 is TGTGCCAGCAGCGTGGATCCGGGACACATTAACTATGGCTACACCTTC. It encodes CASSVDPGHINYGYTF.

The genes are TRBV7-9 and TRBJ1-6; the D gene is possibly TRBD1 (5 bases). With 3 bases removed from V and 13 bases from J, the gap between germline ends came to 7 bases. The CDR3 has 11 residues. CDR1 and CDR2 from the germline V gene are SEHNR and FQNEAQ (reference sequence). The CDR3 DNA reads as TGTGCCAGCAGCTTGCAGGGTCCCCTCCACTTT. It yields the protein CASSLQGPLHF.

This chain connects TRBV28 to TRBJ2-7, with 7 bases lining up with TRBD1. The germline CDR1 and CDR2 sequences are MDHEN and SYDVKM. There are 14 residues in the CDR3. V shed 4 bases and J 2 bases; nucleotides not matched to a gene: 5. The CDR3 DNA reads as TGTGCCAGCAGTTCGTCCGGGACAGCCTACGAGCAGTACTTC. It codes for CASSSSGTAYEQYF. Full variable domain (outside the CDR3, taken from reference TRBV28 and TRBJ2-7): DVKVTQSSRYLVKRTGEKVFLECVQDMDHENMFWYRQDPGLGLRLIYFSYDVKMKEKGDIPEGYSVSREKKERFSLILESASTNQTSMYLCASSSSGTAYEQYFGPGTRLTVT.

The genes are TRBV5-1 and TRBJ1-6; D is uncertain. V was trimmed by 1 base and J by 10 bases, leaving 9 bases between them. CDR3 length: 13 amino acids. The V gene's germline CDR1 is SGHRS and CDR2 YFSETQ. CDR3 amino acids: CASSLFSNSPLHF. CDR3 nucleotide sequence: TGCGCCAGCAGCTTGTTTTCTAACTCACCCCTCCACTTT.

The V and J genes are TRBV2 and TRBJ2-7; D might be TRBD2 (5 bases). The CDR3 consists of 11 residues. Germline loops: CDR1 SNHLY, CDR2 FYNNEI. Between the trimmed V and J ends, which lost 5 bases and 4 bases, there was a span of 6 bases. The CDR3 region is CASSREYEQYF. CDR3 DNA: TGTGCCAGCAGTAGGGAGTACGAGCAGTACTTC.

CDR3 sequence reads: CASSLGQPNTEAFF. CDR3 coding DNA: TGTGCCAGCAGTCTGGGACAGCCGAACACTGAAGCTTTCTTT. The rearrangement uses TRBV3-1 (or the pseudogene TRBV3-2) and TRBJ1-1; TRBD1 matches at 7 bases. Unmatched junction bases numbered 5, after V lost 6 bases and J lost 1 base. Germline lookup yields CDR1 LGHDT and CDR2 YNNKEL (reference sequence). This CDR3 comprises 14 residues.

This clone was seen once. The chain carries TRBV5-5 and TRBJ2-7; no clear D gene. This CDR3 has 13 amino acids. Germline CDR1 SGHKS, CDR2 YYEKEE (reference sequence). Trimming shortened V by 3 bases and J by 0 bases, and 7 bases separated the two germline ends. CDR3 sequence reads: CASSYAGSYEQYF. The DNA for the CDR3 is TGTGCCAGCAGCTACGCAGGCTCCTACGAGCAGTACTTC.

The chain uses TRBV7-8 and TRBJ1-5, with TRBD1 matching over 8 bases. In germline, CDR1 is SGHVS, CDR2 FQNEAQ. This CDR3 region has 15 residues. The ends lost 5 bases at V and 4 bases at J; junction bases unmatched: 7. The CDR3 loop is CASSTGQGMNQPQHF. The CDR3 DNA is TGTGCCAGCAGCACCGGACAGGGAATGAATCAGCCCCAGCATTTT.

The chain recombines TRBV28 with TRBJ1-5; D is ambiguous. The CDR3 spans 15 residues. Germline V gene data show CDR1 as MDHEN and CDR2 as SYDVKM. Trimming cost V 3 bases and J 5 bases, with 14 bases left between them. The CDR3 DNA sequence: TGTGCCAGCAGTTTCGATCTAGAGAGGTATCAGCCCCAGCATTTT. Translation: CASSFDLERYQPQHF.

The chain links TRBV2 to TRBJ1-2; 8 bases map to TRBD1. Germline V gene data show CDR1 as SNHLY and CDR2 as FYNNEI. CDR3 length: 11 amino acids. Trimming cost V 5 bases and J 10 bases; bases outside gene matches: 3. Written as DNA, the CDR3 is TGTGCCAGCAGTACAGGGGGGTTCTACACCTTC. Amino acid sequence: CASSTGGFYTF.

This clone was recorded only once. The chain couples TRBV6-1 to TRBJ1-2; D is possibly TRBD1 (5 bases). Germline V gene lookup returns CDR1 MNHNS and CDR2 SASEGT. The CDR3 is made up of 14 amino acids. Trimming left V 2 bases short and J 0 bases short, with 7 bases between. The CDR3 nucleotides read TGTGCCAGCAGTGAAAGACAGCCTAACTATGGCTACACCTTC. Protein product: CASSERQPNYGYTF.

V is TRBV5-4 and J is TRBJ1-3; weak D call: TRBD1 (6 bases). This CDR3 is built from 17 residues. Per the germline V gene, CDR1 is SGHNT and CDR2 is YYREEE (reference sequence). Trimming stripped 4 bases from V and 3 bases from J, with 20 bases between. The CDR3 nucleotides read TGTGCCAGCAGCAGACAATACGGGGGGACACATGGAAACACCATATATTTT. Residues: CASSRQYGGTHGNTIYF.

In this sample, this clone turned up a few times. The chain recombines TRBV30 with TRBJ1-2; D is undetermined. The CDR3 is 14 amino acids. The germline V gene has CDR1 GTSNPN and CDR2 SVGIG (reference sequence). The V gene lost 0 bases and the J gene lost 0 bases, with 8 bases spanning the gap. The CDR3 region is CAWSVSRTNYGYTF. As DNA, the CDR3 is TGTGCCTGGAGTGTAAGCAGGACTAACTATGGCTACACCTTC.

V gene TRBV2 combines with J gene TRBJ1-2; D perhaps matches TRBD1 (5 bases). The ends were cut back, 6 bases at V and 0 bases at J, with 14 bases in the middle. This CDR3 is 15 amino acids long. Germline-derived CDR1 and CDR2 are SNHLY and FYNNEI. The chain's CDR3 is CASRSETTANYGYTF. CDR3 in DNA: TGTGCCAGCAGGTCCGAGACGACAGCTAACTATGGCTACACCTTC.

This clone has just a few counts. The chain employs TRBV5-1 and TRBJ1-3, with 8 bases identical to TRBD1. This CDR3 spans 14 amino acids. V lost 5 bases and J lost 8; bases outside the gene matches: 9. Germline-derived CDR1 and CDR2 are SGHRS and YFSETQ. This CDR3 reads CASSFGQGDDTIYF. CDR3 bases: TGCGCCAGCAGTTTCGGACAGGGTGATGACACCATATATTTT.

The chain has TRBV6-5 and TRBJ2-3; the D gene is possibly TRBD1 (7 bases). Germline V gives CDR1 MNHEY, CDR2 SVGAGI. The V gene lost 4 bases and the J gene lost 8 bases, with 13 bases spanning the gap. The CDR3 totals 13 residues. CDR3 loop: CASSLLQGGTQYF. Here the CDR3 DNA reads TGTGCCAGCAGTTTACTCCAGGGGGGTACGCAGTATTTT.

V and J are TRBV25-1 and TRBJ2-5; D gene uncertain. The CDR3 covers 12 residues. Trimming stripped 8 bases from V and 2 bases from J, with 9 bases between. Germline V gene sequence: CDR1 MGHDK, CDR2 SYGVNS. Written as DNA, the CDR3 is TGTGCCAGCCAAAGGCTACAAGAGACCCAGTACTTC. Its translation: CASQRLQETQYF. The entire variable domain, with the rest obtained from reference TRBV25-1 and TRBJ2-5, is as follows: EADIYQTPRYLVIGTGKKITLECSQTMGHDKMYWYQQDPGMELHLIHYSYGVNSTEKGDLSSESTVSRIRTEHFPLTLESARPSHTSQYLCASQRLQETQYFGPGTRLLVL.

This chain joins TRBV19 and TRBJ2-5; D may be TRBD1 or TRBD2 (5 bases each). The germline V gene has CDR1 LNHDA and CDR2 SQIVND (reference sequence). The CDR3 has 15 amino acids. Trimming removed 4 bases at V and 4 bases at J, with 16 bases between. DNA for the CDR3: TGTGCCAGTAGTAAGTTCGGGGATGGGGCAGAGACCCAGTACTTC. Translation: CASSKFGDGAETQYF.

The V and J genes are TRBV2 and TRBJ1-1, with D unresolved. The CDR3 sequence is 14 residues long. Germline V gene data show CDR1 as SNHLY and CDR2 as FYNNEI. V dropped 9 bases and J dropped 0 bases, with 14 bases sitting between them. The CDR3, as DNA: TGTGCCAGTACTATGGACCAAGTGAACACTGAAGCTTTCTTT. This sequence encodes CASTMDQVNTEAFF.

In this sample, this clone turned up a few times. The chain joins TRBV18 to TRBJ2-5; TRBD2 might be the D (5 bases). The germline V gene encodes CDR1 KGHSH and CDR2 LQKENI. V lost 4 bases to trimming and J lost 5 bases, with 8 bases between them. The length of the CDR3 is 12 residues. The CDR3: CASSQLGETQYF. The CDR3 DNA is TGTGCCAGCTCACAACTAGGGGAGACCCAGTACTTC.

The J gene is TRBJ1-6, the V gene TRBV6-5; D unresolved. The CDR3 is made up of 15 amino acids. Trimming removed 7 bases at V and 0 bases at J, with 10 bases between. Germline CDR1 and CDR2: MNHEY and SVGAGI. The CDR3 bases are TGTGCCAGCAAATCTCATAGCTCCTATAATTCACCCCTCCACTTT. This codes for CASKSHSSYNSPLHF.

V is TRBV28 and J is TRBJ1-6; 7 bases are a match to TRBD1. J lost 2 bases, V lost 5 bases, and 6 bases had no gene match. The CDR3 has 16 residues. Germline CDR1 is MDHEN and CDR2 is SYDVKM. For the CDR3, the DNA is TGTGCCAGCAGTAAACAGGGGTTGACCTATAATTCACCCCTCCACTTT. Amino acid sequence: CASSKQGLTYNSPLHF.

The chain combines TRBV28 with TRBJ1-1, with D perhaps matching TRBD1 (6 bases). The CDR3 is 15 residues long. V lost 4 bases and J lost 1, with 13 bases in between. Germline V gives CDR1 MDHEN, CDR2 SYDVKM. DNA of the CDR3: TGTGCCAGCAGTTCATCGGGGGGGCCGAACACTGAAGCTTTCTTT. Its protein product is CASSSSGGPNTEAFF.

This chain connects TRBV7-9 to TRBJ1-1, with 9 bases matching TRBD1. CDR1 SEHNR and CDR2 FQNEAQ come from the germline V gene (reference sequence). V gave up 5 bases and J gave up 3 bases; unmatched junction bases: 4. The CDR3 loop spans 14 amino acids. The CDR3 region has the DNA TGTGCCAGCAGCCGAGGACAGGGGCACACTGAAGCTTTCTTT. Residues: CASSRGQGHTEAFF.